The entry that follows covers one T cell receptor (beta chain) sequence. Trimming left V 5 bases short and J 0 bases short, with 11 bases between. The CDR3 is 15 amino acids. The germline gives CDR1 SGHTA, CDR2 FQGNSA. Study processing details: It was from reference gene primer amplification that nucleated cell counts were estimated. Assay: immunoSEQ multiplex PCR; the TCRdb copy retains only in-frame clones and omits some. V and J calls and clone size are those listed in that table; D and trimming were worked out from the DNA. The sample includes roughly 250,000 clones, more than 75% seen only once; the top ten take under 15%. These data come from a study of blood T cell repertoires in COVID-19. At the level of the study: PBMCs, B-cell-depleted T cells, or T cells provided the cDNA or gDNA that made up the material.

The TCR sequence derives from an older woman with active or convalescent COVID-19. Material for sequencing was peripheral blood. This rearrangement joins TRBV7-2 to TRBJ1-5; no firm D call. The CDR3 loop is CASSPGSYSNQPQHF. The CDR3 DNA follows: TGTGCCAGCAGCCCGGGATCCTATAGCAATCAGCCCCAGCATTTT.